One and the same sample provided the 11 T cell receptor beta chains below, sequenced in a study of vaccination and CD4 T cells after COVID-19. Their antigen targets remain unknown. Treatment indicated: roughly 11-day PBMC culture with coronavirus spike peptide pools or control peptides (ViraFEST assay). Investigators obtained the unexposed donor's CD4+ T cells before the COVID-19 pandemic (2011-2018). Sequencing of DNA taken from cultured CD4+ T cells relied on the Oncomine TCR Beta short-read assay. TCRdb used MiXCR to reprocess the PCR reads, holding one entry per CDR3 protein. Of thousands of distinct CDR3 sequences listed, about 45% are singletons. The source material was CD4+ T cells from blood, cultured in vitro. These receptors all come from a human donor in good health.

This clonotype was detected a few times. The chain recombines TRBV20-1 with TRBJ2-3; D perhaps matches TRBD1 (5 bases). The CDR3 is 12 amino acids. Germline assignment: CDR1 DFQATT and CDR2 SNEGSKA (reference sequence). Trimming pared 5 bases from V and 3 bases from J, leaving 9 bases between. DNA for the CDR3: TGCAGTGCTTTTAGGGGAACAGATACGCAGTATTTT. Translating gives CSAFRGTDTQYF.

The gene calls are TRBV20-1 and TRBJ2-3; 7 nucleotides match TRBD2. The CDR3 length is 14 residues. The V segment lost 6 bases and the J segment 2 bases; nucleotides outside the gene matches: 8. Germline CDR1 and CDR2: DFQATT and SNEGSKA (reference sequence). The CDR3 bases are TGCAGTGCCGGGGTTGGGACTAACACAGATACGCAGTATTTT. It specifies CSAGVGTNTDTQYF.

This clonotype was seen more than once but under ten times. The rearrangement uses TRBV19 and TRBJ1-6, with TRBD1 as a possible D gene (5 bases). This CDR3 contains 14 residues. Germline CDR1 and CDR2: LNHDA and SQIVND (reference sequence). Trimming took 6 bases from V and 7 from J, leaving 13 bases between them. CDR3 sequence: CASSKVGENSPLHF. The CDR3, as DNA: TGTGCCAGTAGCAAGGTAGGGGAAAATTCACCCCTCCACTTT.

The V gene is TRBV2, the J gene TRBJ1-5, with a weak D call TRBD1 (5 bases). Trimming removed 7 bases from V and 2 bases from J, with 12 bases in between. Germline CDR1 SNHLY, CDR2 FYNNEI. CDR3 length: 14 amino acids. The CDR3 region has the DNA TGTGCCAGCAAAAGGCAGGGTGGCAATCAGCCCCAGCATTTT. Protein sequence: CASKRQGGNQPQHF.

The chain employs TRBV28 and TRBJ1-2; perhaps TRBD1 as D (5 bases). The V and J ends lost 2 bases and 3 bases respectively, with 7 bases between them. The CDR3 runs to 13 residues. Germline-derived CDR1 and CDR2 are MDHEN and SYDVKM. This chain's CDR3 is CASSLQGDYGYTF. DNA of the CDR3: TGTGCCAGCAGTTTACAGGGAGACTATGGCTACACCTTC.

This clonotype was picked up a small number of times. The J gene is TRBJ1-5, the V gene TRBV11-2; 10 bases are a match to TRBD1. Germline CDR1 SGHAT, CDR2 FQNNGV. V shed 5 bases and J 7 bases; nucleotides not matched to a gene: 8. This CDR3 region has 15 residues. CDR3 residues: CASSLGTGVRQPQHF. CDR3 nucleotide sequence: TGTGCCAGCAGCCTCGGGACAGGGGTTAGGCAGCCCCAGCATTTT. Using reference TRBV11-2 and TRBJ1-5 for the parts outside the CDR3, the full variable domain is EAGVAQSPRYKIIEKRQSVAFWCNPISGHATLYWYQQILGQGPKLLIQFQNNGVVDDSQLPKDRFSAERLKGVDSTLKIQPAKLEDSAVYLCASSLGTGVRQPQHFGDGTRLSIL.

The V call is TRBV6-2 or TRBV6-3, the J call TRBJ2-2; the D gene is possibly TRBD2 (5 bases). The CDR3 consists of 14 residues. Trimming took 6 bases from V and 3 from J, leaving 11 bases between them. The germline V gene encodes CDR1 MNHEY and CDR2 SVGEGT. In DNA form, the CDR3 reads TGTGCCAGCAGGCCACTCGGGGACACCGGGGAGCTGTTTTTT. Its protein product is CASRPLGDTGELFF.

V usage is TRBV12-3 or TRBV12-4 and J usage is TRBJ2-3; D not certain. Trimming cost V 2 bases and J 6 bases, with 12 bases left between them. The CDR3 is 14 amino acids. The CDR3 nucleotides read TGTGCCAGCAGTTTACTGGCAACCCGGGATACGCAGTATTTT. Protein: CASSLLATRDTQYF.

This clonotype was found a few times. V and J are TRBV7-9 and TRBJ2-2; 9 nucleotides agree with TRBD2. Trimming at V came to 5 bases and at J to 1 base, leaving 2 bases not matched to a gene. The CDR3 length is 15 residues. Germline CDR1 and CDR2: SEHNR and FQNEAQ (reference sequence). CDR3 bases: TGTGCCAGCAGCCAGCGGGGGGTGAACACCGGGGAGCTGTTTTTT. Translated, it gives CASSQRGVNTGELFF.

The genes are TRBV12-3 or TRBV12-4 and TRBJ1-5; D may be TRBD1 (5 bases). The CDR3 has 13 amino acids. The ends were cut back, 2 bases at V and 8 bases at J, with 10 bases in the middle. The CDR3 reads CASSLIRGEPQHF. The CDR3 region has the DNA TGTGCCAGCAGTTTAATCCGGGGGGAGCCCCAGCATTTT.

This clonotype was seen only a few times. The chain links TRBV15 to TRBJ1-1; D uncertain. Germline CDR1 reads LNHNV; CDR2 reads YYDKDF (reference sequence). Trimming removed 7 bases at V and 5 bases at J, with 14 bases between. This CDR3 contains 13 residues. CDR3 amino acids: CATTLERETEAFF. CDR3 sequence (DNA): TGTGCCACCACCCTAGAGAGGGAGACTGAAGCTTTCTTT.